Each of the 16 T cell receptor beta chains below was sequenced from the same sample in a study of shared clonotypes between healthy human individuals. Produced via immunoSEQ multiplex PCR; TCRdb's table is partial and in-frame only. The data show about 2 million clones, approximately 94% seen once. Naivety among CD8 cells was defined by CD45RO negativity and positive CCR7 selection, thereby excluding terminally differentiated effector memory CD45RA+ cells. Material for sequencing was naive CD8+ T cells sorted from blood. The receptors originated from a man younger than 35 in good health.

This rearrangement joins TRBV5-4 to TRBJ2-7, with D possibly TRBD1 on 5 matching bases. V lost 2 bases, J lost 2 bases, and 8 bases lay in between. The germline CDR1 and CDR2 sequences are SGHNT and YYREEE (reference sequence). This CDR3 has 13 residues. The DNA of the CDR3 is TGTGCCAGCAGCTTAGGGGAAGCCTACGAGCAGTACTTC. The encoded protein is CASSLGEAYEQYF. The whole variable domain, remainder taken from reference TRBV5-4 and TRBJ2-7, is ETGVTQSPTHLIKTRGQQVTLRCSSQSGHNTVSWYQQALGQGPQFIFQYYREEENGRGNFPPRFSGLQFPNYSSELNVNALELDDSALYLCASSLGEAYEQYFGPGTRLTVT.

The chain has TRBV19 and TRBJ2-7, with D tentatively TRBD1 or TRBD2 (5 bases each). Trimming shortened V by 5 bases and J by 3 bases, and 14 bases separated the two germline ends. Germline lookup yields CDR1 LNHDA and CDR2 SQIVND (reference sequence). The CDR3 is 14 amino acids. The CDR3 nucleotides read TGTGCCAGTAGTGCTACGGGGACCCTCTACGAGCAGTACTTC. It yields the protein CASSATGTLYEQYF.

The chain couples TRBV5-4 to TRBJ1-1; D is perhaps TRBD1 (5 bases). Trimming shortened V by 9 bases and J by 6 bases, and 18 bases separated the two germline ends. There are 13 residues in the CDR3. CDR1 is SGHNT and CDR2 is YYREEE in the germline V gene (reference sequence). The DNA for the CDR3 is TGTGCCATCCAGCGGGGCGATCAGGCTGAAGCTTTCTTT. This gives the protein CAIQRGDQAEAFF. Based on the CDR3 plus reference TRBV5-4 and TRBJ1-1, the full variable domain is ETGVTQSPTHLIKTRGQQVTLRCSSQSGHNTVSWYQQALGQGPQFIFQYYREEENGRGNFPPRFSGLQFPNYSSELNVNALELDDSALYLCAIQRGDQAEAFFGQGTRLTVV.

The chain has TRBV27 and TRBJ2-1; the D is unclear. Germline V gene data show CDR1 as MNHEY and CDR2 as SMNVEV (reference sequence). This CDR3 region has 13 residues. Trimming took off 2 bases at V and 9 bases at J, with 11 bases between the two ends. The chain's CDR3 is CASSLGPASEQFF. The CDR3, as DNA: TGTGCCAGCAGTTTAGGCCCAGCGAGTGAGCAGTTCTTC.

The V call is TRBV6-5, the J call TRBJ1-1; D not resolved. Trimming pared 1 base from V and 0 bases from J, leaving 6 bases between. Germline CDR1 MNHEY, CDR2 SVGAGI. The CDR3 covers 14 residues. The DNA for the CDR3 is TGTGCCAGCAGTTACTGGGGAGTGAACACTGAAGCTTTCTTT. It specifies CASSYWGVNTEAFF.

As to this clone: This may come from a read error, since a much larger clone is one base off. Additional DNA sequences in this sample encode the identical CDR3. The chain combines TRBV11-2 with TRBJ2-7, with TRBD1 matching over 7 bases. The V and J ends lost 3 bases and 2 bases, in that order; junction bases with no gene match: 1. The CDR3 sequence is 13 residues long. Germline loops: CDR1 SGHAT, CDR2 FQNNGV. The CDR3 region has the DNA TGTGCCAGCAGCTTGGGGACAGCCTACGAGCAGTACTTC. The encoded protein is CASSLGTAYEQYF.

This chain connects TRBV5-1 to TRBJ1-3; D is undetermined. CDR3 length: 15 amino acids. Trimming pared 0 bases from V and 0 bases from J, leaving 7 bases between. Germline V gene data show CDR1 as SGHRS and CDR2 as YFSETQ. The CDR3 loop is CASSLAPISGNTIYF. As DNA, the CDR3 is TGCGCCAGCAGCTTGGCACCGATCTCTGGAAACACCATATATTTT.

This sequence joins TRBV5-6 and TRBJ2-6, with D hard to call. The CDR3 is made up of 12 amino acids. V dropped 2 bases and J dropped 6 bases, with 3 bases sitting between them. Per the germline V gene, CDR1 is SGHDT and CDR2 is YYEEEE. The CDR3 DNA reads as TGTGCCAGCAGCTTCCAGGCCAACGTCCTGACTTTC. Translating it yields CASSFQANVLTF.

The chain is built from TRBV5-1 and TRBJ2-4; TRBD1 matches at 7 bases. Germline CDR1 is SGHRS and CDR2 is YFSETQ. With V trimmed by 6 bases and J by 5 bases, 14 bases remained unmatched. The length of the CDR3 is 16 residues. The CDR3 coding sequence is TGCGCCAGCAAGTCCCCCGCCGGGACAGAGGAAAACATTCAGTACTTC. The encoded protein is CASKSPAGTEENIQYF.

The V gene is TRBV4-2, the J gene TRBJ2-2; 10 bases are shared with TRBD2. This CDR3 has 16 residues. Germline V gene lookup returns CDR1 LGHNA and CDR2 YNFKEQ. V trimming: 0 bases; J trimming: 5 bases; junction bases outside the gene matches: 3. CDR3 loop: CASSQDLAGVTGELFF. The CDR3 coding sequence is TGTGCCAGCAGCCAAGATCTAGCGGGGGTTACCGGGGAGCTGTTTTTT.

The CDR3 spells CASSPGNEQFF. In DNA, the CDR3 is TGTGCCAGCAGCCCCGGGAATGAGCAGTTCTTC. The chain joins TRBV7-3 to TRBJ2-1, with unresolved D. Trimming stripped 5 bases from V and 7 bases from J, with 6 bases between. The CDR3 spans 11 residues. Germline CDR1 reads SGHTA; CDR2 reads FQGTGA.

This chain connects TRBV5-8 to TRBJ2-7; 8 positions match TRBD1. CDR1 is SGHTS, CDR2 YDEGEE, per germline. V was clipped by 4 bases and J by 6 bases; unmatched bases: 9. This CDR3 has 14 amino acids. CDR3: CASSTDRGDVEQYF. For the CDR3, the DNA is TGTGCCAGCAGCACAGACAGGGGAGATGTCGAGCAGTACTTC.

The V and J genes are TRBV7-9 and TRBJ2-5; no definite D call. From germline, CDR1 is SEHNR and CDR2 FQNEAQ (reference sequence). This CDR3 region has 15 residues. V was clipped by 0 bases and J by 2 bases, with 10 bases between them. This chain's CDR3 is CASSLAMGLQETQYF. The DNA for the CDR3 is TGTGCCAGCAGCTTAGCGATGGGCCTGCAAGAGACCCAGTACTTC.

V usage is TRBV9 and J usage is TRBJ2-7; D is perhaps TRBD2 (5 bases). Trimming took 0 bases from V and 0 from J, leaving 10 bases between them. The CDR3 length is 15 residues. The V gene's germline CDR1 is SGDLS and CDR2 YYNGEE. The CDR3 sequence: CASSVGEGSSYEQYF. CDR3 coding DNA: TGTGCCAGCAGCGTAGGGGAAGGGAGCTCCTACGAGCAGTACTTC.

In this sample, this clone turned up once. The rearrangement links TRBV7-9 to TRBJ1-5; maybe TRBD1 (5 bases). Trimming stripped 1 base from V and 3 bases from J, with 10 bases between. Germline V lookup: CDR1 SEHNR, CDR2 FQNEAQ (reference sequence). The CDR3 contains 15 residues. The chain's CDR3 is CASSLGVDNNQPQHF. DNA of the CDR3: TGTGCCAGCAGCTTAGGCGTGGACAACAATCAGCCCCAGCATTTT.

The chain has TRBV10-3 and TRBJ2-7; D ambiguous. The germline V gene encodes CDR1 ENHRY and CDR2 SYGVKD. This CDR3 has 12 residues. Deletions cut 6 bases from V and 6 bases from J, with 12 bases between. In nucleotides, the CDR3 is TGTGCCATCAGGGTCTCCTCGTCCGAGCAGTACTTC. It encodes CAIRVSSSEQYF.